The clone carrying this T cell receptor (beta chain) occurred many times. The target antigen is unknown. This record belongs to a study of early T cells in non-severe SARS-CoV-2 infection. Overall study context: Bulk RNA isolated from unsorted whole blood underwent sequencing; chains were not paired.

Study-wide results and caveats: The study's VDJdb matching favored anti-spike CD8 responses and missed private and CD4 specificities.

Researchers tagged individual cDNA molecules with unique molecular identifiers. Via MiXCR, TCRdb re-called the 5' RACE reads, giving one row per CDR3 protein. This sample has under 55,000 distinct CDR3 sequences, with roughly 10% found just once. The receptor was derived from an adult who was a healthcare worker with PCR-confirmed SARS-CoV-2 infection or an uninfected control (not recorded which). The sequenced sample was whole blood.

CDR3 residues: CASSLRESGDSPLHF. CDR3 coding DNA: TGCGCCAGCAGCCTCAGGGAGAGTGGTGATTCACCCCTCCACTTT. V is TRBV5-1 and J is TRBJ1-6; perhaps TRBD1 as D (5 bases). V was pared by 4 bases and J by 8 bases, with 16 bases between. The CDR3 is 15 residues long. Per germline, CDR1 SGHRS and CDR2 YFSETQ.